This T cell receptor (beta chain) emerged from a study of response to subunit inactivated influenza vaccine. Germline loops: CDR1 MNHEY, CDR2 SVGEGT. The CDR3 extends over 16 amino acids. Trimming shortened V by 4 bases and J by 2 bases, and 15 bases separated the two germline ends. Points from the study as a whole: Every seasonal influenza vaccination brings in few new T cells, the authors suggested.

Each CDR3 protein is one row after TCRdb ran MiXCR on the RT-PCR reads. The sample lists hundreds of thousands of distinct CDR3 sequences, about 11% occurring once. This clonotype turned up a few times. Antigen unknown. The chain has TRBV6-2 or TRBV6-3 and TRBJ2-1; no clear D gene. The sequencing used PBMCs from blood, collected on the day of vaccination. This TCR derives from a man between 45 and 60 years old who received an inactivated influenza vaccine. CDR3 in DNA: TGTGCCAGCAGTTCCTTGTACAAAATCCCCTACAATGAGCAGTTCTTC. It yields the protein CASSSLYKIPYNEQFF.